This record concerns one TCR beta chain sequence. Its antigen remains unknown. Amplified TCR beta CDR3 regions derived from RNA transcripts. The HTBI set primed first-round TCR CDR3 RT-PCR. Via MiXCR, TCRdb re-called the multiplex PCR reads, giving one row per CDR3 protein. The repertoire holds about 840,000 distinct CDR3 sequences, with 35% to 45% as singletons. This sample is drawn from a study of T cells in Graves' hyperthyroidism and ophthalmopathy. The diagnostic basis comprised clinical symptoms, serum thyroxine and TRAb, thyroid ultrasound and orbital computed tomography. Study outcomes and limitations: Blood shared most expanded thyroid clonotypes above 0.001.

The receptor was derived from a man between 18 and 35 years old with Graves' hyperthyroidism. Sample: blood.

The CDR3 sequence is CASSPLAGPADTQYF. For the CDR3, the DNA is TGTGCCAGCAGCCCGCTAGCGGGGCCTGCCGATACGCAGTATTTT. The gene calls are TRBV7-9 and TRBJ2-3, with 9 bases that match TRBD2. After removal of 5 bases from V and 6 bases from J, the junction contained 9 bases not matched to a gene. Germline assignment: CDR1 SEHNR and CDR2 FQNEAQ (reference sequence). CDR3 length: 15 amino acids.